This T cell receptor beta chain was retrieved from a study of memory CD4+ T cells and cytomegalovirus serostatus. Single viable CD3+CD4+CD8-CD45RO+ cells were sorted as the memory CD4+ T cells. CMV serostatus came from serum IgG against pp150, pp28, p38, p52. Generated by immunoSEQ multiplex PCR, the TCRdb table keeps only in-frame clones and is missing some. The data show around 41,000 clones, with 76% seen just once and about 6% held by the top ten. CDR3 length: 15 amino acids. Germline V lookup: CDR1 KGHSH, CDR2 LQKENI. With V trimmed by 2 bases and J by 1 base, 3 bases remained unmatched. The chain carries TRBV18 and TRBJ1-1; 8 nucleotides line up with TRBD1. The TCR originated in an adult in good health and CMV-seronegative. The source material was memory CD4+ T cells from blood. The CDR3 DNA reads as TGTGCCAGCTCACCAGTCGGGACAGGGAACACTGAAGCTTTCTTT. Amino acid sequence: CASSPVGTGNTEAFF.